Here is one TCR beta chain with its context. The target of this receptor is not known. Base qualities are not at hand, and no much larger clone is one base apart. Spanning cysteine to phenylalanine, the CDR3 consists of 15 amino acids. Just CDR3 DNA is preserved here, 45 bases in frame from base 1. In the germline V gene, CDR1 corresponds to SGHRS and CDR2 to YFSETQ. The germline ends are 16 bases apart after V is trimmed by 4 bases and J by 6 bases. The immunoSEQ Assay, a bias-controlled multiplex PCR, was used to amplify TCRbeta CDR3 regions from genomic DNA. Turning to the authors' computational methods: Within the assay, amplification of reference gene primers was used to estimate how many nucleated cells each sample contained. To quantify the absolute abundance of each unique TCRbeta CDR3 rearrangement, sequence reads were collapsed and filtered. For each sample, productive Simpson clonality was calculated as the square root of Simpson's diversity index across productive rearrangements. The source is immuneACCESS, and TCRdb retained only in-frame sequences with V and J called. Part of the clones is not carried over; for the studies checked, unresolved V genes explain less than half of this, and the remainder is unexplained. V and J calls and clone size come straight from that table; D and trimming were deduced from the DNA. Recorded for this sample are 150,000 or so clones; approximately 90% of them occurred a single time. The top ten constitute under 6% of the sample.

The entry originates in a study of blood T cell repertoires in COVID-19 (dated by TCRdb to about 2020). Notes on the research overall: Samples covering the acute and convalescent phases of COVID-19 were provided by collaborators in the United States, Italy and Spain. The material from the prospective study consisted of cDNA or gDNA derived from T cells, B-cell-depleted T cells, or PBMCs. The dataset comprised deeply sampled blood TCRbeta repertoires from subjects exposed to, actively infected with, or recovered from COVID-19. The repertoires were released in a freely available public database intended as a resource for research on the immune response to SARS-CoV-2. Samples came from the ongoing ImmuneRACE study (first 160 participants) plus 1,254 subjects from 6 global collaborators. Sample metadata almost always included a de-identified subject ID, COVID-19 status, age in years and sex. Where HLA class I and class II types were available, the types were taken from metadata supplied by the sample provider, not from assay-based typing.

Whole blood was collected in K2EDTA tubes by collaborating institutions according to the institutions' own protocols. For TCRbeta analysis, collaborators shipped samples as frozen whole blood, isolated PBMCs, or DNA extracted from either of those sample types. The study at large found these results: The quantity of clinical and demographic metadata differed by source and by participant and was supplied without curation.

The V gene is TRBV5-1 and the J gene is TRBJ2-2; the best D guess is TRBD2, with 6 bases matching. The sequence derives from a human donor in a cohort sampled during active COVID-19. Material for sequencing was peripheral blood. The CDR3 region has the sequence CASSASGVFSGELFF. The nucleotide sequence reads as follows: TGCGCCAGCAGCGCGTCGGGGGTGTTCTCCGGGGAGCTGTTTTTT.